These 19 T cell receptor beta chains came from one sample sequenced in a study of T cell responses to AZD1222 COVID-19 vaccine. Sequencing was performed with immunoSEQ multiplex PCR; in TCRdb, only in-frame clones are kept and a portion is missing. This sample has 120,000 to 150,000 clones, with 92% found just once. Sequenced material: peripheral blood, taken 28 days after the second AZD1222 dose. The receptors shown here come from an adult who received the AZD1222 COVID-19 vaccine.

The rearrangement uses TRBV18 and TRBJ2-5; D is unresolved. CDR1 is KGHSH, CDR2 LQKENI, per germline. The V end lost 6 bases, the J end lost 5 bases, and 19 bases lay between the germline ends. The CDR3 totals 15 residues. The CDR3 sequence is CASSFTTPGLETQYF. The CDR3 region has the DNA TGTGCCAGCTCGTTTACCACGCCTGGGTTGGAGACCCAGTACTTC.

This chain joins TRBV5-6 and TRBJ2-3; D remains ambiguous. The germline V gene encodes CDR1 SGHDT and CDR2 YYEEEE. The CDR3 sequence is 14 residues long. Trimming took off 4 bases at V and 5 bases at J, with 14 bases between the two ends. CDR3 amino acids: CASSEGRAGDTQYF. The CDR3 DNA is TGTGCCAGCAGCGAAGGTCGGGCTGGAGATACGCAGTATTTT.

The rearrangement links TRBV9 to TRBJ2-1; maybe TRBD1 (5 bases). The CDR3 loop spans 14 amino acids. The germline V gene has CDR1 SGDLS and CDR2 YYNGEE. Trimming shortened V by 3 bases and J by 9 bases, and 16 bases separated the two germline ends. CDR3 amino acids: CASSAQRTFGEQFF. The CDR3 DNA is TGTGCCAGCAGCGCCCAACGGACATTCGGTGAGCAGTTCTTC. Supplemented by reference TRBV9 and TRBJ2-1, the full variable domain reads DSGVTQTPKHLITATGQRVTLRCSPRSGDLSVYWYQQSLDQGLQFLIQYYNGEERAKGNILERFSAQQFPDLHSELNLSSLELGDSALYFCASSAQRTFGEQFFGPGTRLTVL.

The V and J genes are TRBV5-8 and TRBJ1-5; TRBD1 aligns across 8 bases. There are 18 residues in the CDR3. Germline-derived CDR1 and CDR2 are SGHTS and YDEGEE. J was trimmed by 6 bases and V by 0 bases; bases with no gene match: 14. CDR3 in DNA: TGTGCCAGCAGCTTGGTGTATTCGGACAGGGCCTCATCTCAGCCCCAGCATTTT. Amino acid sequence: CASSLVYSDRASSQPQHF. Drawing the rest from reference TRBV5-8 and TRBJ1-5, the complete variable domain is EAGVTQSPTHLIKTRGQQATLRCSPISGHTSVYWYQQALGLGLQFLLWYDEGEERNRGNFPPRFSGRQFPNYSSELNVNALELEDSALYLCASSLVYSDRASSQPQHFGDGTRLSIL.

In this sample, this clone turned up once. The chain has TRBV9 and TRBJ1-1, with D unresolved. Trimming removed 4 bases at V and 3 bases at J, with 19 bases between. This CDR3 comprises 16 residues. Germline V lookup: CDR1 SGDLS, CDR2 YYNGEE. The CDR3 DNA follows: TGTGCCAGCAGCCAGGACGCACACCTGGGGTACACTGAAGCTTTCTTT. Protein: CASSQDAHLGYTEAFF.

The rearrangement links TRBV27 to TRBJ2-5, with TRBD2 identical over 7 bases. This CDR3 is 15 amino acids long. From germline, CDR1 is MNHEY and CDR2 SMNVEV (reference sequence). Losses at the gene ends were 5 bases for V and 4 bases for J; bases not matched to a gene: 10. This chain's CDR3 is CASSPRTSRGETQYF. CDR3 in DNA: TGTGCCAGCAGTCCTCGGACTAGTCGGGGAGAGACCCAGTACTTC.

Notes on this clone: One junction end disagrees with the germline gene, perhaps due to a read error. The rearrangement joins TRBV3-1 (or the pseudogene TRBV3-2) to TRBJ2-1; 9 positions agree with TRBD2. The CDR3 is 13 amino acids. From germline, CDR1 is LGHDT and CDR2 YNNKEL (reference sequence). The CDR3 protein is CASSRGSGTSKIF. The CDR3 DNA follows: TGTGCCAGCAGCCGCGGTTCCGGGACTAGCAAGATCTTC.

The chain uses TRBV12-5 and TRBJ2-1, with TRBD2 matching 13 bases. CDR3 length: 17 residues. Germline assignment: CDR1 LGHNT and CDR2 FRNRAP. Unmatched junction bases numbered 4, after V lost 0 bases and J lost 5 bases. CDR3 loop: CASGLVLAGGQHNEQFF. The CDR3 nucleotides read TGTGCTAGTGGTTTGGTACTAGCGGGGGGGCAACACAATGAGCAGTTCTTC.

The V call is TRBV11-2, the J call TRBJ2-7, with TRBD2 as a possible D gene (6 bases). Deletions cut 5 bases from V and 3 bases from J, with 14 bases between. Germline V gene sequence: CDR1 SGHAT, CDR2 FQNNGV. This CDR3 is built from 14 residues. The CDR3 protein is CASSRGAGFYEQYF. CDR3 nucleotides: TGTGCCAGCAGCCGAGGGGCGGGGTTCTACGAGCAGTACTTC.

This chain connects TRBV11-3 to TRBJ1-1, with D hard to call. CDR1 is SGHNT, CDR2 YENEEA, per germline. The V end was cut by 5 bases, the J end by 6 bases, with 13 bases between. The CDR3 loop spans 13 amino acids. CDR3 sequence reads: CASSQASRSEAFF. DNA of the CDR3: TGTGCCAGCAGCCAAGCATCAAGATCTGAAGCTTTCTTT.

The J gene is TRBJ2-2, the V gene TRBV11-1; 9 nucleotides line up with TRBD2. There are 14 residues in the CDR3. Germline V CDR1 and CDR2: SGHAT, FQDESV (reference sequence). The ends lost 8 bases at V and 3 bases at J; junction bases unmatched: 4. CDR3 region: CASRSGGHTGELFF. DNA of the CDR3: TGTGCCAGCCGTAGCGGGGGTCACACCGGGGAGCTGTTTTTT.

This chain uses TRBV28 with TRBJ2-7; D is unresolved. Trimming stripped 5 bases from V and 6 bases from J, with 14 bases between. The CDR3 extends over 13 amino acids. Germline-derived CDR1 and CDR2 are MDHEN and SYDVKM. Written as DNA, the CDR3 is TGTGCCAGCAGTCCCCCGCCCCCCGCCGAGCAGTACTTC. Amino acids: CASSPPPPAEQYF.

The chain has TRBV10-3 and TRBJ2-7, with no clear D. Germline V gives CDR1 ENHRY, CDR2 SYGVKD. This CDR3 comprises 13 residues. The V end was cut by 4 bases, the J end by 5 bases, with 12 bases between. The CDR3 DNA reads as TGTGCCATCAGTGTAGACCCCGGAGACGAGCAGTACTTC. Translation gives CAISVDPGDEQYF.

The J gene is TRBJ2-1, the V gene TRBV5-4, with 8 bases aligning to TRBD2. Germline CDR1 SGHNT, CDR2 YYREEE (reference sequence). The CDR3 is made up of 16 amino acids. Trimming cost V 0 bases and J 3 bases; bases outside gene matches: 5. The CDR3 spells CASSLGSGGVYNEQFF. CDR3 sequence (DNA): TGTGCCAGCAGCTTGGGGTCGGGAGGGGTCTACAATGAGCAGTTCTTC.

The chain combines TRBV7-2 with TRBJ1-1; D call uncertain. The CDR3 spans 11 residues. V dropped 8 bases and J dropped 6 bases, with 10 bases sitting between them. CDR1 and CDR2 (germline): SGHTA, FQGNSA. The CDR3 spells CASGWYSEAFF. In DNA, the CDR3 is TGTGCCAGCGGCTGGTACTCTGAAGCTTTCTTT.

CDR3 protein: CAWGGYEQYF. CDR3 sequence (DNA): TGTGCCTGGGGAGGGTACGAGCAGTACTTC. V is TRBV30 and J is TRBJ2-7; possible D gene TRBD2, 6 bases. The V gene's germline CDR1 is GTSNPN and CDR2 SVGIG (reference sequence). This CDR3 comprises 10 residues. V dropped 5 bases and J dropped 4 bases, with 6 bases sitting between them.

The V and J genes are TRBV12-3 or TRBV12-4 and TRBJ2-2, with a possible D match to TRBD1 (5 bases). The CDR3 runs to 13 residues. V lost 6 bases to trimming and J lost 2 bases, with 7 bases between them. The CDR3 nucleotides read TGTGCCAGCAGGACAGTCAACACCGGGGAGCTGTTTTTT. As protein: CASRTVNTGELFF.

The V and J genes are TRBV19 and TRBJ1-4, with 9 bases matching TRBD1. This CDR3 comprises 15 residues. In germline, CDR1 is LNHDA, CDR2 SQIVND (reference sequence). V trimming: 5 bases; J trimming: 8 bases; junction bases outside the gene matches: 9. CDR3 region: CASSVSGTGLEKLFF. The CDR3, as DNA: TGTGCCAGTAGTGTCTCCGGGACAGGGTTAGAAAAACTGTTTTTT.

The chain joins TRBV19 to TRBJ2-3; no definite D call. V dropped 5 bases and J dropped 6 bases, with 12 bases sitting between them. CDR3 length: 13 residues. Germline V lookup: CDR1 LNHDA, CDR2 SQIVND (reference sequence). The CDR3 DNA reads as TGTGCCAGTAGTCCGGTAATATCGGATACGCAGTATTTT. It specifies CASSPVISDTQYF. The variable domain in full, completed from reference TRBV19 and TRBJ2-3, reads DGGITQSPKYLFRKEGQNVTLSCEQNLNHDAMYWYRQDPGQGLRLIYYSQIVNDFQKGDIAEGYSVSREKKESFPLTVTSAQKNPTAFYLCASSPVISDTQYFGPGTRLTVL.